Given below is one T cell receptor beta chain in context. Germline V CDR1 and CDR2: MNHEY, SMNVEV (reference sequence). With 5 bases clipped from V and 5 bases from J, the junction kept 13 bases outside the gene matches. CDR3 length: 16 residues. This record belongs to a study of blood T cell repertoires in COVID-19. TCRdb's table, derived via immunoSEQ multiplex PCR, lists solely in-frame clones and lacks some. Of roughly 92,000 clones listed, about nine tenths were seen once; the top ten hold about 5%. The sequenced material came from peripheral blood. The receptor's source is a man in his fifties with acute or convalescent COVID-19. The rearrangement uses TRBV27 and TRBJ2-7, with 9 bases lining up with TRBD1. CDR3 DNA sequence: TGTGCCAGCAGTGCCCCGTCCGGGACAGGGCTGAACGAGCAGTACTTC. It specifies CASSAPSGTGLNEQYF.